The rows below give T cell receptor beta chains drawn from one sample of a study of neurological immune-mediated disorders. TCRdb independently ran MiXCR on the 5' RACE reads; one entry per CDR3 protein. The top ten hold around 1.1% of the sample, which has tens of thousands of distinct CDR3 sequences, 2.6% seen once. Specimen: PBMCs. The receptors were gathered from a woman in her twenties or thirties with multiple sclerosis. CDR3s include the opening cysteine and the closing phenylalanine or tryptophan. Each record gives: CDR3 protein, CDR3 DNA, V gene, clone size, D gene, J gene. D genes are given only for firm matches. Clone size is shown for a subset of rows, as once, few, many or a class of expanded clone.

CDR3aa: CASSFDRVWTKNIQYF; CDR3nt: TGTGCCAGCAGTTTCGACAGAGTGTGGACCAAAAACATTCAGTACTTC; v_gene: TRBV28; abundance: many; d_gene: NA; j_gene: TRBJ2-4
CDR3aa: CSARALGHSGSSYNEQFF; CDR3nt: TGCAGTGCTAGAGCATTGGGCCATAGCGGGAGCTCCTACAATGAGCAGTTCTTC; v_gene: TRBV20-1; abundance: many; d_gene: TRBD2; j_gene: TRBJ2-1
CDR3aa: CASSWPRNQTLPGGYTF; CDR3nt: TGTGCCAGCAGCTGGCCCCGGAACCAAACGCTACCTGGAGGCTACACCTTC; v_gene: TRBV7-8; abundance: few; d_gene: NA; j_gene: TRBJ1-2
CDR3aa: CASRHSTDTQYF; CDR3nt: TGTGCCAGCCGCCATTCCACAGATACGCAGTATTTT; v_gene: TRBV5-5; abundance: many; d_gene: NA; j_gene: TRBJ2-3
CDR3aa: CASSSESGTSGHTGELFF; CDR3nt: TGCGCCAGCAGCTCCGAATCAGGGACTAGCGGACACACCGGGGAGCTGTTTTTT; v_gene: TRBV5-1; abundance: many; d_gene: TRBD2; j_gene: TRBJ2-2
CDR3aa: CASSLKQGPGELFF; CDR3nt: TGTGCCAGCAGTTTAAAACAGGGGCCCGGGGAGCTGTTTTTT; v_gene: TRBV12-3/TRBV12-4; abundance: many; d_gene: TRBD1; j_gene: TRBJ2-2
CDR3aa: CASSPQGRETQYF; CDR3nt: TGTGCCAGCAGCCCCCAGGGTCGCGAGACCCAGTACTTC; v_gene: TRBV7-2; abundance: many; d_gene: NA; j_gene: TRBJ2-5
CDR3aa: CASSRRQGIDSGRDGYTF; CDR3nt: TGTGCCAGCAGCAGACGACAGGGTATAGACTCCGGACGGGATGGCTACACCTTC; v_gene: TRBV3-1; abundance: many; d_gene: TRBD1; j_gene: TRBJ1-2
CDR3aa: CASSPGGVTEAFF; CDR3nt: TGTGCCAGCAGCCCCGGGGGCGTCACTGAAGCTTTCTTT; v_gene: TRBV6-5; abundance: many; d_gene: NA; j_gene: TRBJ1-1
CDR3aa: CASSFLEHGVYGYTF; CDR3nt: TGTGCCAGCAGCTTCCTGGAACACGGAGTCTATGGCTACACCTTC; v_gene: TRBV13; abundance: many; d_gene: NA; j_gene: TRBJ1-2
CDR3aa: CASSQDGTGYEKLFF; CDR3nt: TGCGCCAGCAGCCAAGACGGGACAGGGTATGAAAAACTGTTTTTT; v_gene: TRBV4-1; abundance: NA; d_gene: TRBD1; j_gene: TRBJ1-4
CDR3aa: CASSQEGAKTQNF; CDR3nt: TGTGCCAGCAGCCAGGAGGGTGCGAAGACCCAGAATTTT; v_gene: TRBV7-2; abundance: NA; d_gene: NA; j_gene: TRBJ1-5
CDR3aa: CASSPTTGKTEAFF; CDR3nt: TGCGCCAGCAGCCCTACGACAGGGAAGACTGAAGCTTTCTTT; v_gene: TRBV5-1; abundance: many; d_gene: TRBD1; j_gene: TRBJ1-1
CDR3aa: CASSLERNSYEQYF; CDR3nt: TGTGCCAGCAGCTTAGAGAGAAATTCCTACGAGCAGTACTTC; v_gene: TRBV7-9; abundance: many; d_gene: NA; j_gene: TRBJ2-7
CDR3aa: CASSRLEVGQGDYGYTF; CDR3nt: TGTGCCAGCAGCCGGTTGGAGGTTGGACAGGGGGACTATGGCTACACCTTC; v_gene: TRBV4-2; abundance: many; d_gene: TRBD1; j_gene: TRBJ1-2
CDR3aa: CSAREGAENQPQHF; CDR3nt: TGCAGTGCTAGAGAGGGGGCAGAGAATCAGCCCCAGCATTTT; v_gene: TRBV20-1; abundance: many; d_gene: NA; j_gene: TRBJ1-5
CDR3aa: CSVEQGNTEAFF; CDR3nt: TGCAGCGTTGAACAGGGGAACACTGAAGCTTTCTTT; v_gene: TRBV29-1; abundance: many; d_gene: NA; j_gene: TRBJ1-1
CDR3aa: CAIDPTGVIDGYTF; CDR3nt: TGTGCCATCGACCCTACAGGGGTAATTGATGGCTACACCTTC; v_gene: TRBV6-6; abundance: many; d_gene: TRBD1; j_gene: TRBJ1-2
CDR3aa: CASRQTSTGELFF; CDR3nt: TGTGCCAGCAGGCAAACGTCCACCGGGGAGCTGTTTTTT; v_gene: TRBV14; abundance: medium-sized; d_gene: NA; j_gene: TRBJ2-2
CDR3aa: CASSQQSMSMNTEAFF; CDR3nt: TGTGCCAGCAGCCAACAGAGCATGTCCATGAACACTGAAGCTTTCTTT; v_gene: TRBV16; abundance: many; d_gene: NA; j_gene: TRBJ1-1
CDR3aa: CASSRRGWGETQYF; CDR3nt: TGTGCCAGCAGCCGCCGGGGGTGGGGGGAGACCCAGTACTTC; v_gene: TRBV6-6; abundance: many; d_gene: NA; j_gene: TRBJ2-5
CDR3aa: CASSYMGSSTEAFF; CDR3nt: TGTGCCAGCAGTTATATGGGGTCCAGCACTGAAGCTTTCTTT; v_gene: TRBV7-2; abundance: many; d_gene: NA; j_gene: TRBJ1-1
CDR3aa: CASSLSGSEAFF; CDR3nt: TGTGCCAGCAGCTTATCCGGTAGTGAAGCTTTCTTT; v_gene: TRBV7-8; abundance: many; d_gene: NA; j_gene: TRBJ1-1
CDR3aa: CASSLGTHRHGYTF; CDR3nt: TGTGCCAGCAGTTTAGGGACCCACAGGCATGGCTACACCTTC; v_gene: TRBV12-3/TRBV12-4; abundance: many; d_gene: NA; j_gene: TRBJ1-2
CDR3aa: CASQGASEKLFF; CDR3nt: TGTGCCTCTCAGGGGGCGAGTGAAAAACTGTTTTTT; v_gene: TRBV30; abundance: many; d_gene: TRBD1; j_gene: TRBJ1-4
CDR3aa: CATSDMGRGAQHF; CDR3nt: TGTGCCACCAGTGATATGGGTAGAGGGGCCCAGCATTTT; v_gene: TRBV24-1; abundance: many; d_gene: NA; j_gene: TRBJ1-5